This TCR beta chain was obtained from a study of STAT5B mutations in CD4+ large granular lymphocyte leukemia. Turning to the study itself: Among healthy controls, a particular HLA allele went with more CDR3 'QG' motifs. Overall study findings and caveats: Compared with healthy controls (2/35), patient top clones favored TRBV06 (8/27).

Original methodology: A productive frequency of 2.59 x 10-5 was the lowest detectable. Assay used: immunoSEQ multiplex PCR; TCRdb lists only in-frame clones, some missing. V, J and clone size reflect that table, while D and trimming were determined from the DNA. Here the sample spans 30,000 to 40,000 clones, nearly 90% being singletons. V trimming: 5 bases; J trimming: 2 bases; junction bases outside the gene matches: 5. Per germline, CDR1 MDHEN and CDR2 SYDVKM. The CDR3 is 15 amino acids. In the case of this clone: Its antigen is currently unknown.

This TCR was recovered from a human donor in good health. Input material: CD4+ T cells from blood buffy coats. The chain combines TRBV28 with TRBJ2-3, with TRBD1 matching over 9 bases. Here the CDR3 DNA reads TGTGCCAGCAGTACAAGGACAGGGGACACAGATACGCAGTATTTT. This translates into CASSTRTGDTDTQYF.